The present T cell receptor beta chain was sequenced within a study of a mutant IDH1 vaccine in newly diagnosed glioma. Study information: In some groups vaccination began 4-6 weeks post-radiotherapy; others received it with temozolomide.

The V end was cut by 3 bases, the J end by 2 bases, with 12 bases between. This CDR3 comprises 15 residues. CDR1 is KGHSH and CDR2 is LQKENI in the germline V gene. Sequencing was performed with immunoSEQ multiplex PCR; in TCRdb, only in-frame clones are kept and a portion is missing. The table records tens of thousands of clones, about 91% of them present only once. General observations from the study: Any relationship between pseudoprogression and changes in top peripheral T cell clonotypes seemed absent.

Noted time point: week 5, during vaccination. Alongside topical imiquimod, each dose of vaccine comprised 300 ug of mutant IDH1 20-mer peptide. New WHO grade 3 or 4 astrocytomas that were IDH1-mutant and ATRX-lost had been found in donors. To note about this clone: The antigen remains undetermined.

The chain has TRBV18 and TRBJ2-3; D gene ambiguous. Sequencing was performed on PBMCs, taken from a glioma patient whose treatment included an IDH1 peptide vaccine. This receptor was obtained from a woman aged 45-60 years with glioma. The CDR3 DNA reads TGTGCCAGCTCACCCACATCACGCTTCACAGATACGCAGTATTTT. Translation gives CASSPTSRFTDTQYF.